This T cell receptor (beta chain) came from a study of T cells in women clearing cervical HPV infection. Libraries were prepared by immunoSEQ multiplex PCR; TCRdb keeps only in-frame clonotypes and omits some of them. The listing records about 30,000 clones. The study's findings and limits: Each sample's T-cell count was unknown, possibly confounding richness.

Remarks on this clone: What it binds is unknown.

Sequencing was performed on blood buffy coat. This TCR came from a woman between 18 and 70 years old with a cervical HPV16 infection that either progressed to CIN3+ or cleared (not recorded which).

The CDR3 sequence: CAINQYSNQPQHF. The sequenced CDR3 bases are TGTGCCATCAACCAGTATAGCAATCAGCCC. This sequence joins TRBV10-3 and TRBJ1-5, with D uncertain. Coverage ceases 3 residues before the CDR3 finishes, and the germline J gene fills in the end. Looked up from germline, CDR1 is ENHRY and CDR2 is SYGVKD. Between the trimmed V and J ends, which lost 7 bases and 0 bases, there was a span of 7 bases. The CDR3 consists of 13 residues.